Below, 8 T cell receptor beta chains from the same sample are listed, as sequenced in a study of T cells after yellow fever vaccination (dated by TCRdb to 2018 to 2020). The protocol used for the library was 5' RACE. Data came from an Illumina NovaSeq 6000. TCRdb cleaned the public reads at Q25 with fastp, built clones with MiXCR and kept in-frame beta chains. Rows merge per CDR3 protein into single entries with the most common DNA and genes. The sample has about 250,000 distinct CDR3 sequences on record, approximately 3.8% of them singletons. The ten largest clonotypes hold around a fifth of the sample. Reading the label with the study, this specimen's treatment or condition is: live attenuated yellow fever vaccine strain. The sequencing here drew on PBMCs, taken 15 days after the yellow fever booster vaccination. The receptors were sampled from a man aged 18 to 29 who received the YFV17D yellow fever vaccine.

This clonotype occurred many times. The rearrangement links TRBV6-5 to TRBJ1-1; D not certain. The CDR3 loop spans 11 amino acids. CDR1 is MNHEY, CDR2 SVGAGI, per germline. With 2 bases removed from V and 6 bases from J, the gap between germline ends came to 4 bases. The CDR3: CASSYEAEAFF. CDR3 coding DNA: TGTGCCAGCAGTTACGAGGCTGAAGCTTTCTTT.

This clonotype was counted at least ten times. The CDR3 region is CATGAEAFF. CDR3 sequence (DNA): TGTGCCACGGGGGCTGAAGCTTTCTTT. V and J are TRBV7-2 and TRBJ1-1, with a tentative D call TRBD1 (5 bases). V was pared by 10 bases and J by 6 bases, with 6 bases between. Germline assignment: CDR1 SGHTA and CDR2 FQGNSA. CDR3 length: 9 amino acids. The full variable domain, rest sourced from reference TRBV7-2 and TRBJ1-1, is GAGVSQSPSNKVTEKGKDVELRCDPISGHTALYWYRQSLGQGLEFLIYFQGNSAPDKSGLPSDRFSAERTGGSVSTLTIQRTQQEDSAVYLCATGAEAFFGQGTRLTVV.

This clonotype occurred many times. The chain uses TRBV4-1 and TRBJ2-5; no clear D. CDR1 is MGHRA and CDR2 is YSYEKL in the germline V gene. Trimming shortened V by 2 bases and J by 1 base, and 14 bases separated the two germline ends. The CDR3 runs to 16 residues. CDR3 loop: CASSQRPGPPQETQYF. The CDR3 bases are TGCGCCAGCAGCCAAAGGCCCGGGCCCCCCCAAGAGACCCAGTACTTC.

This clonotype occurred many times. This chain links TRBV30 with TRBJ2-7; 8 bases match TRBD2. The CDR3 is 14 amino acids. The V gene end was trimmed by 2 bases and the J gene end by 5 bases; junction bases not matched to a gene: 8. Germline V gene lookup returns CDR1 GTSNPN and CDR2 SVGIG (reference sequence). The CDR3 is CAWSRLYGGDEQYF. The CDR3 nucleotides read TGTGCCTGGAGTAGATTGTACGGGGGGGACGAGCAGTACTTC.

The table lists this clonotype with many counts. This chain connects TRBV19 to TRBJ2-7, with 8 bases aligning to TRBD1. The junction had 8 bases not matched to a gene; V was cut back by 3 bases and J by 7 bases. The length of the CDR3 is 14 residues. Germline V gene sequence: CDR1 LNHDA, CDR2 SQIVND (reference sequence). CDR3 sequence reads: CASSIGQGAGEQYF. CDR3 DNA: TGTGCCAGTAGTATTGGGCAGGGGGCAGGGGAGCAGTACTTC.

This clonotype was seen repeatedly, ten times or more. V is TRBV4-2 and J is TRBJ1-2; D is undetermined. Trimming pared 2 bases from V and 2 bases from J, leaving 15 bases between. Looked up from germline, CDR1 is LGHNA and CDR2 is YNFKEQ. The length of the CDR3 is 16 residues. The CDR3 is CASSQNPQDVNYGYTF. The CDR3 nucleotides read TGTGCCAGCAGCCAAAACCCCCAGGACGTCAACTATGGCTACACCTTC.

This clonotype was recorded many times. This chain links TRBV5-1 with TRBJ1-1; a weak D match, TRBD1 (6 bases). The CDR3 is made up of 19 amino acids. Deletions cut 1 base from V and 3 bases from J, with 25 bases between. CDR1 and CDR2 (germline): SGHRS, YFSETQ. DNA for the CDR3: TGCGCCAGCAGCTTGTGGCCTTCGACAGGCAGGTGGTCGGACACTGAAGCTTTCTTT. Protein sequence: CASSLWPSTGRWSDTEAFF. Together with reference TRBV5-1 and TRBJ1-1, the CDR3 gives the full variable domain: KAGVTQTPRYLIKTRGQQVTLSCSPISGHRSVSWYQQTPGQGLQFLFEYFSETQRNKGNFPGRFSGRQFSNSRSEMNVSTLELGDSALYLCASSLWPSTGRWSDTEAFFGQGTRLTVV.

This clonotype was counted ten times or more. V gene TRBV29-1 combines with J gene TRBJ2-7; TRBD1 matches 10 bases. Trimming removed 3 bases from V and 7 bases from J; junction bases left unmatched: 9. The germline gives CDR1 SQVTM, CDR2 ANQGSEA. CDR3 length equals 14 residues. CDR3 bases: TGCAGCGTTGACTCCGGGACAGGGGTGGGTGAGCAGTACTTC. It is translated as CSVDSGTGVGEQYF.